This entry describes one T cell receptor (beta chain). One entry per CDR3 protein, called by TCRdb with MiXCR from the PCR reads. The profile shows approximately 16,000 distinct CDR3 sequences, approximately 48% of them singletons. This sample is drawn from a study of esophageal squamous cell carcinoma under preoperative chemotherapy. As for the study in general: Both tumor-infiltrating lymphocytes and peripheral blood T cells were profiled.

Germline V gene lookup returns CDR1 SGHTA and CDR2 FQGTGA. The CDR3 covers 15 residues. V was clipped by 4 bases and J by 7 bases, with 17 bases between them. Regarding time point: before preoperative PTX-NDP chemotherapy. Preoperative chemotherapy with paclitaxel-nedaplatin was given to patients before surgery. V and J are TRBV7-3 and TRBJ2-1, with D perhaps matching TRBD2 (6 bases). The material was obtained from a patient given preoperative chemotherapy. The clonotype was recovered from a human donor with esophageal squamous cell carcinoma. The donor label of this sample is uncertain. The CDR3 is CASSSSRDGGNEQFF. The CDR3 DNA sequence: TGTGCCAGCAGCTCTTCGCGGGATGGTGGGAATGAGCAGTTCTTC.